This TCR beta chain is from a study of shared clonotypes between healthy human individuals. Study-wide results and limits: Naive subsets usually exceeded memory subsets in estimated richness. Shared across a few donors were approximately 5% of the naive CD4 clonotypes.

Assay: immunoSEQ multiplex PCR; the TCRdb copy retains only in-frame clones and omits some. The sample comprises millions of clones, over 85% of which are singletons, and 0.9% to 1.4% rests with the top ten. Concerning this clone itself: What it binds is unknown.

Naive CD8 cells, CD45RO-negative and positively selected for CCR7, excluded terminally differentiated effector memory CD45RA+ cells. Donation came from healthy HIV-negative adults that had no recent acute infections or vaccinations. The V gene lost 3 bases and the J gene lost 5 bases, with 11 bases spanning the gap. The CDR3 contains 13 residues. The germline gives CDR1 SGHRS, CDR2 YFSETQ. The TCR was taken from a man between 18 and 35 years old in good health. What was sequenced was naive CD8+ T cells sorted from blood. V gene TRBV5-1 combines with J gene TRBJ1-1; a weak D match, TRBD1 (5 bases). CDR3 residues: CASSYRGGTEAFF. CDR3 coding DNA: TGCGCCAGCAGCTATAGGGGAGGAACTGAAGCTTTCTTT.